This TCR beta chain is drawn from a study of response to subunit inactivated influenza vaccine. With respect to this clonotype: Its antigen remains unidentified.

Study results and limitations: Few additional T cells are recruited per seasonal influenza vaccination, authors suggested.

The germline gives CDR1 SGHRS, CDR2 YFSETQ. The CDR3 spans 15 residues. V was clipped by 4 bases and J by 0 bases, with 12 bases between them. TCRdb processed the RT-PCR reads anew with MiXCR; each CDR3 protein has one entry. The sample lists about 650,000 distinct CDR3 sequences; 15% to 18% were seen once. The sequence came from a man aged 50-59 years who received an inactivated influenza vaccine. The chain employs TRBV5-1 and TRBJ2-3, with D tentatively TRBD2 (7 bases). This sample comprised PBMCs from blood, obtained 11 to 12 days after vaccination. The CDR3 loop is CASSRGGLSTDTQYF. CDR3 sequence (DNA): TGCGCCAGCAGCAGGGGGGGGCTCAGCACAGATACGCAGTATTTT.